The 14 T cell receptor beta chains below were found in one sample sequenced in a study of spatial heterogeneity in lung cancer. Time point noted: sample taken at primary tumor resection. TCRdb passed the 5' RACE reads through MiXCR, listing each CDR3 protein once. The sample holds around 66,000 distinct CDR3 sequences; approximately 6.3% are singletons and the top ten take about 15%. The sample in question was PBMCs, obtained at surgery. The receptors come from a female donor with early-stage non-small cell lung cancer.

This clonotype was recorded many times. V is TRBV6-1 and J is TRBJ2-1; maybe TRBD1 (5 bases). From germline, CDR1 is MNHNS and CDR2 SASEGT. The CDR3 covers 13 residues. V was shortened by 6 bases and J by 8 bases, with 14 bases between the two germline ends. The CDR3 protein is CASRILGADEQFF. The CDR3 nucleotides are TGTGCCAGCAGAATCCTAGGGGCCGATGAGCAGTTCTTC.

The sample holds a few counts of this clonotype. V and J are TRBV20-1 and TRBJ2-7; TRBD2 matches at 7 bases. Unmatched junction bases numbered 11, after V lost 5 bases and J lost 4 bases. The CDR3 spans 14 residues. The germline V gene encodes CDR1 DFQATT and CDR2 SNEGSKA (reference sequence). The CDR3 coding sequence is TGCAGTGCTCGGGGGGTTCGCTCTAAATACGAGCAGTACGTC. Protein sequence: CSARGVRSKYEQYV.

At least ten counts were recorded for this clonotype. The chain combines TRBV10-3 with TRBJ1-2; 7 nucleotides align to TRBD1. The length of the CDR3 is 13 residues. V lost 5 bases to trimming and J lost 8 bases; unmatched junction nucleotides: 8. Germline CDR1 ENHRY, CDR2 SYGVKD. Written as DNA, the CDR3 is TGTGCCATCAGTCAACAGGGGATGTGGGGCTACACCTTC. Translated, it gives CAISQQGMWGYTF.

V gene TRBV5-1 combines with J gene TRBJ2-3; no definite D call. The CDR3 is made up of 14 amino acids. In germline, CDR1 is SGHRS, CDR2 YFSETQ. V was clipped by 1 base and J by 1 base, with 7 bases between them. The CDR3 protein is CASSLNDGTDTQYF. The CDR3 DNA reads as TGCGCCAGCAGCTTGAACGACGGCACAGATACGCAGTATTTT.

The table lists this clonotype with many counts. CDR3 protein: CSVLQELNTEAFF. The CDR3 DNA follows: TGCAGCGTGCTACAGGAATTGAACACTGAAGCTTTCTTT. V is TRBV29-1 and J is TRBJ1-1; D may be TRBD1 (5 bases). The CDR3 runs 13 residues. Germline-derived CDR1 and CDR2 are SQVTM and ANQGSEA. The ends were cut back, 6 bases at V and 0 bases at J, with 11 bases in the middle.

This clonotype was detected a few times. The CDR3 coding sequence is TGTGCCAGCAGCTCGGGAGGGGCCCTCTACGAGCAGTACGTC. Translated: CASSSGGALYEQYV. The rearrangement uses TRBV28 and TRBJ2-7, with 8 bases aligning to TRBD2. CDR3 length: 14 amino acids. V lost 6 bases and J lost 3; bases outside the gene matches: 7. The V gene's germline CDR1 is MDHEN and CDR2 SYDVKM.

This clonotype appeared a few times. The chain carries TRBV10-3 and TRBJ1-2, with D hard to call. Germline CDR1 and CDR2: ENHRY and SYGVKD. With 7 bases removed from V and 2 bases from J, the gap between germline ends came to 20 bases. The CDR3 runs to 16 residues. CDR3 sequence: CAITKGEGKSNYGYTF. The DNA of the CDR3 is TGTGCCATCACCAAAGGCGAAGGGAAATCAAACTATGGCTACACCTTC.

This clonotype occurred many times. The chain has TRBV5-6 and TRBJ1-2; no reliable D call. Germline V gene lookup returns CDR1 SGHDT and CDR2 YYEEEE. V shed 0 bases and J shed 0 bases, with 9 bases lying between them. CDR3 length: 15 amino acids. This CDR3 reads CASSLVPGTNYGYTF. The CDR3 nucleotides are TGTGCCAGCAGCTTGGTGCCAGGTACTAACTATGGCTACACCTTC.

This clonotype was counted ten times or more. This chain links TRBV19 with TRBJ2-2, with D perhaps matching TRBD1 or TRBD2 (6 bases each). Germline V lookup: CDR1 LNHDA, CDR2 SQIVND (reference sequence). Deletions cut 6 bases from V and 1 base from J, with 12 bases between. The CDR3 spans 15 residues. CDR3 in DNA: TGTGCCAGTAGAGGGGGGCACGGGAACACCGGGGAGCTGTTTTTT. This encodes CASRGGHGNTGELFF.

This clonotype was seen repeatedly, ten times or more. This chain links TRBV27 with TRBJ2-3; TRBD1 aligns across 8 bases. The CDR3 sequence is 16 residues long. J lost 4 bases, V lost 0 bases, and 6 bases had no gene match. The V gene's germline CDR1 is MNHEY and CDR2 SMNVEV (reference sequence). The CDR3: CASSLSTGEIADTQYF. CDR3 nucleotides: TGTGCCAGCAGTTTATCGACAGGGGAAATTGCAGATACGCAGTATTTT.

This clonotype was detected many times. The chain couples TRBV28 to TRBJ2-3; perhaps TRBD2 as D (6 bases). The CDR3 covers 14 residues. Germline V lookup: CDR1 MDHEN, CDR2 SYDVKM. V dropped 3 bases and J dropped 0 bases, with 7 bases sitting between them. DNA of the CDR3: TGTGCCAGCAGTTTCGGGAGAAGCACAGATACGCAGTATTTT. As protein: CASSFGRSTDTQYF.

This clonotype has just a few counts. The chain is built from TRBV5-1 and TRBJ2-1; 7 bases line up with TRBD1. The CDR3 spans 17 residues. V shed 4 bases and J 5 bases; nucleotides not matched to a gene: 15. From germline, CDR1 is SGHRS and CDR2 YFSETQ. CDR3 coding DNA: TGCGCCAGCAGCCCTAGGCTCCGGGACAGAATAGACAATGAGCAGTTCTTC. This gives the protein CASSPRLRDRIDNEQFF.

This clonotype was detected ten times or more. The rearrangement uses TRBV29-1 and TRBJ2-7, with TRBD2 identical over 10 bases. J gave up 2 bases and V 7 bases, and 5 bases lay outside the gene matches. From germline, CDR1 is SQVTM and CDR2 ANQGSEA. The CDR3 spans 13 residues. The CDR3 loop is CSAWTSGTYEQYF. In DNA, the CDR3 is TGCAGCGCCTGGACTAGCGGTACCTACGAGCAGTACTTC.

The genes are TRBV20-1 and TRBJ1-1; the D is unclear. There are 13 residues in the CDR3. Germline CDR1 and CDR2: DFQATT and SNEGSKA (reference sequence). Deletions cut 1 base from V and 4 bases from J, with 10 bases between. CDR3 sequence: CSARGHRGTEAFF. The CDR3 DNA is TGCAGTGCTAGAGGGCATAGAGGCACTGAAGCTTTCTTT.